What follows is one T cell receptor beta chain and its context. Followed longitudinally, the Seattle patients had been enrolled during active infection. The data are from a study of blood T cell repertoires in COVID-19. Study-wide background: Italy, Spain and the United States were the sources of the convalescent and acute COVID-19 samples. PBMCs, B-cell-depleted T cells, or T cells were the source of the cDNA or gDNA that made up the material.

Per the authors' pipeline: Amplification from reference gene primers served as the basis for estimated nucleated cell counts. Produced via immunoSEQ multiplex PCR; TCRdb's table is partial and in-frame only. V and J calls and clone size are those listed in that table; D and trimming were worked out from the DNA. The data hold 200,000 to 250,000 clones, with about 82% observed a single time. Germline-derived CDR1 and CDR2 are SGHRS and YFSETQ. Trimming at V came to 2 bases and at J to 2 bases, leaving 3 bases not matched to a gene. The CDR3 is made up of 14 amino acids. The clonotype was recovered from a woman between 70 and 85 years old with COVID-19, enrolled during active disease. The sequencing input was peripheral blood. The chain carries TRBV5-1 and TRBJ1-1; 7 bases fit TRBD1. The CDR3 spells CASSLQGINTEAFF. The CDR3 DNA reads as TGCGCCAGCAGCTTACAGGGGATTAACACTGAAGCTTTCTTT.